There are a few counts of the clone carrying this T cell receptor beta chain. No antigen is known for it. A multiplex PCR was run with 60 Vbeta primers and 13 Jbeta primers. Libraries were prepared by immunoSEQ multiplex PCR; TCRdb keeps only in-frame clonotypes and omits some of them. The sample shows 65,000 to 75,000 clones, roughly four fifths of them seen only once. This record belongs to a study of cytomegalovirus exposure and HLA in healthy donors. The study's findings and limits: High specificity and sensitivity for cytomegalovirus status were reported for the classifier.

The CDR3 runs 15 residues. CDR1 is SGDLS and CDR2 is YYNGEE in the germline V gene. The V and J ends lost 3 bases and 5 bases, in that order; junction bases with no gene match: 4. The specimen sequenced was PBMCs. The clonotype comes from a man aged 50-60 years in good health and CMV-seronegative. The V and J genes are TRBV9 and TRBJ1-6; 8 nucleotides agree with TRBD1. As DNA, the CDR3 is TGTGCCAGCAGCGCTGACAGGGGTGATAATTCACCCCTCCACTTT. Amino acid sequence: CASSADRGDNSPLHF.